Following are 9 T cell receptor beta chains from one sample sequenced in a study of T cells in Graves' hyperthyroidism and ophthalmopathy (dated by TCRdb to between 2018 and 2020). The method was multiplex PCR. The sequencer was an Illumina HiSeq 2000. The TCR beta CDR3 regions were amplified from RNA transcripts. A first-round RT-PCR of the TCR CDR3 used the HTBI primer set with the Qiagen OneStep RT-PCR kit. TCRdb's own reprocessing of the public reads used fastp at Q25 and MiXCR and kept productive beta chains. Here each entry gathers all rows of one CDR3 protein and keeps the most common genes and DNA. Counted in this sample were fewer than 350,000 distinct CDR3 sequences; about an eighth of them appeared once. The top ten clonotypes cover 7.8% of the sample. The sample consisted of blood. The receptor set was obtained from a woman aged 25-40 years with Graves' hyperthyroidism that later progressed to Graves' ophthalmopathy.

At least ten counts were recorded for this clonotype. The chain has TRBV30 and TRBJ1-1; D is unresolved. CDR1 GTSNPN and CDR2 SVGIG come from the germline V gene (reference sequence). The CDR3 runs to 13 residues. Trimming took 0 bases from V and 5 from J, leaving 10 bases between them. DNA of the CDR3: TGTGCCTGGAGTGTACTTGAGGGAACTGAAGCTTTCTTT. Protein sequence: CAWSVLEGTEAFF.

This clonotype occurred many times. The V gene is TRBV20-1, the J gene TRBJ2-6; 9 positions match TRBD1. V was pared by 6 bases and J by 4 bases, with 4 bases of the junction left unmatched. Germline V gives CDR1 DFQATT, CDR2 SNEGSKA (reference sequence). CDR3 length: 14 residues. CDR3 amino acids: CSADRGTGANVLTF. DNA of the CDR3: TGCAGTGCGGACAGGGGTACCGGGGCCAACGTCCTGACTTTC.

This clonotype was seen at least ten times. The CDR3 DNA reads TGTGCCAGCAGCTCCCTTATGGGGAGGGGGGATACGCAGTATTTT. Amino acid sequence: CASSSLMGRGDTQYF. The rearrangement links TRBV7-2 to TRBJ2-3; D is perhaps TRBD2 (7 bases). CDR1 is SGHTA, CDR2 FQGNSA, per germline. The CDR3 is made up of 15 amino acids. Trimming pared 4 bases from V and 6 bases from J, leaving 17 bases between.

This clonotype has ten or more counts. The chain couples TRBV2 to TRBJ1-1, with 12 bases matching TRBD1. Germline CDR1 and CDR2: SNHLY and FYNNEI. Unmatched junction bases numbered 7, after V lost 9 bases and J lost 2 bases. The CDR3 covers 15 residues. The CDR3 coding sequence is TGTGCCAGACCCGGGACAGGGGGCCTTAACACTGAAGCTTTCTTT. Translation gives CARPGTGGLNTEAFF. The entire variable domain, with the rest obtained from reference TRBV2 and TRBJ1-1, is as follows: EPEVTQTPSHQVTQMGQEVILRCVPISNHLYFYWYRQILGQKVEFLVSFYNNEISEKSEIFDDQFSVERPDGSNFTLKIRSTKLEDSAMYFCARPGTGGLNTEAFFGQGTRLTVV.

This clonotype was detected ten times or more. The chain carries TRBV27 and TRBJ2-7; the match to TRBD2 covers 7 bases. V trimming: 6 bases; J trimming: 4 bases; junction bases outside the gene matches: 12. Germline-derived CDR1 and CDR2 are MNHEY and SMNVEV (reference sequence). CDR3 length equals 15 residues. CDR3 DNA sequence: TGTGCCAGCAGCACTAGCGCGAACCCGGGGTACGAGCAGTACTTC. It yields the protein CASSTSANPGYEQYF.

This clonotype was counted only a few times. The chain employs TRBV6-1 and TRBJ2-1; D may match TRBD1 or TRBD2 (5 bases each). The ends were cut back, 7 bases at V and 10 bases at J, with 17 bases in the middle. The CDR3 is 13 residues long. Germline V gives CDR1 MNHNS, CDR2 SASEGT. For the CDR3, the DNA is TGTGCCAGCACCCGAGAGGGGAGTTTGGAGCAGTTCTTC. Translation gives CASTREGSLEQFF.

This clonotype was seen ten or more times. The chain links TRBV3-1 to TRBJ1-5; 7 bases align to TRBD1. The CDR3 loop spans 15 amino acids. The germline gives CDR1 LGHDT, CDR2 YNNKEL (reference sequence). V gave up 2 bases and J gave up 4 bases; unmatched junction bases: 5. The CDR3 sequence: CASSQSGQKNQPQHF. The CDR3 nucleotides read TGTGCCAGCAGCCAATCGGGACAGAAGAATCAGCCCCAGCATTTT.

This clonotype has ten or more counts. The chain uses TRBV28 and TRBJ2-7; 7 nucleotides match TRBD2. V shed 5 bases, J shed 2 bases, and the junction held 9 bases outside the gene matches. Germline CDR1 reads MDHEN; CDR2 reads SYDVKM. The CDR3 is 15 residues long. The CDR3 is CASSDGGDSPYEQYF. In DNA form, the CDR3 reads TGTGCCAGCAGTGATGGGGGGGACTCTCCCTACGAGCAGTACTTC.

In its sample, this clonotype was seen many times. The chain combines TRBV5-1 with TRBJ2-1; D ambiguous. CDR1 and CDR2 (germline): SGHRS, YFSETQ. This CDR3 comprises 12 residues. V was pared by 5 bases and J by 1 base, with 4 bases between. The CDR3 spells CASRASYNEQFF. In nucleotides, the CDR3 is TGCGCCAGCAGAGCTTCCTACAATGAGCAGTTCTTC.